Here is one T cell receptor (beta chain) with its context. Trimming stripped 5 bases from V and 2 bases from J, with 16 bases between. Germline-derived CDR1 and CDR2 are SGHTA and FQGTGA. The CDR3 is 17 amino acids. These data come from a study of blood T cell repertoires in COVID-19. Study information: The United States, Italy and Spain were the sources of the acute and convalescent COVID-19 samples. The cDNA or gDNA used as material had been derived from T cells, B-cell-depleted T cells, or PBMCs.

The protocol was immunoSEQ multiplex PCR, while the TCRdb copy is restricted to in-frame clones and leaves out a portion. Of 70,000 to 85,000 clones detected, more than 70% appear once; the ten largest clones hold over 35%. This sequence was found in a man older than 75 with active or convalescent COVID-19. Input material: peripheral blood. V usage is TRBV7-3 and J usage is TRBJ2-6; possibly TRBD1 for D (5 bases). CDR3 loop: CASSIRPLGAGANVLTF. CDR3 bases: TGTGCCAGCAGCATCCGGCCCTTAGGGGCTGGGGCCAACGTCCTGACTTTC.